The sequence of this T cell receptor beta chain was determined in a study of shared clonotypes between healthy human individuals (TCRdb year 2020). Background on the whole study: Two women and a few men aged 18 to 49 years were included in the cohort. Per donor, three plates each were used for CD4 naive and CD4 memory, two for CD8 naive, and one for CD8 memory. The study deeply sequenced blood TCR repertoires of several healthy adults to estimate repertoire size and the extent of clonotype sharing between individuals. To increase sequencing depth and limit assay-specific biases, TCR repertoire library preparation and sequencing were carried out by different laboratories using diverse techniques. Between about 0.85 and 9.5 billion PBMCs per donor were obtained by leukapheresis. Broader findings and caveats from the paper: Even with the large sequencing depth, rarefaction of the sorted-subset datasets indicated that sequencing was incomplete. Sharing across several donors was observed for around 5% of naive CD4, 3% to 3.5% of naive CD8, 2% to 2.5% of memory CD4, and 0.4% of memory CD8 clonotypes. Sampling was restricted to blood, and TCR repertoires in tissues likely differ from the TCR repertoires found in blood. Larger estimated clonotype richness was generally found for naive subsets than for memory subsets. The genetic and exposure-history diversity represented was limited by the small number of donors. Based on pairwise subsampling, the degree of clonotype sharing among donors was expected to be affected by sequencing depth. Clonotypes shared by all four sorted-subset donors showed higher generation probabilities than non-shared clonotypes.

V is cut by 5 bases and J by 5 bases, and the space between the germline ends is 12 bases. Per the germline V gene (reference sequence), SEHNR is the CDR1 and FQNEAQ is the CDR2. The CDR3 covers 14 residues, taking in both the cysteine and the phenylalanine. The kept DNA is CDR3 alone, 42 bases in frame from the first base. With respect to this clone: It lacks a known antigen. No much larger clonotype is one base removed from it; base qualities were not supplied.

The donors were healthy, HIV-negative adults with no recently reported acute infections or vaccinations. All donors were Caucasian adults living in Nashville, Tennessee, USA. CD8 memory samples combined magnetically selected CD45RO+ cells with CCR7-negative CD45RA+ effector memory (TemRA) cells. After blood collection by leukapheresis, PBMCs were isolated using Ficoll-Histopaque density gradient centrifugation and then cryopreserved in the vapor phase of liquid nitrogen. Purity and quantity of every magnetically sorted T cell population were checked by analytical flow cytometry. From each sorted fraction, genomic DNA was isolated and quantified by UV absorbance on a Nanodrop 2000c. Using the deep immunoSEQ assay, multiplex PCR amplified TCR CDR3 regions from genomic DNA. For each cell subset, the extracted genomic DNA was distributed evenly across all wells of several immunoSEQ 96-well plates, and each plate served as one replicate. For sorted subsets, about 210 ng of genomic DNA, equivalent to roughly 30,000 T cell genomes, went into each replicate PCR. Purified libraries were quantified with a Qubit 3.0 fluorometer, sized on a Bioanalyzer 2100, and re-quantified with the KAPA Library Quantification kit. A separate single-read 150-cycle Illumina NextSeq 550 flow cell was used to sequence each immunoSEQ 96-well plate. In the paper's pipeline: Because the immunoSEQ output held only junctional sequences and lacked quality scores, the filtering could not match the filtering applied to full-length reads. To assign V/J genes and CDR3, sequences were annotated against IMGT germline references using PyIR, a Python wrapper for IgBLAST v1.9. Reads were removed for weak V/J assignments (E-value above 1e-6), missing CDR3, stop codons, out-of-frame junctions, or ambiguous translated residues. V3J clonotypes were defined as sequences sharing an identical inferred V gene, J gene, and CDR3 amino acid sequence. To compute the percentage overlap between repertoires, the number of shared unique clonotypes was divided by the size of the smaller repertoire. RTK rarefaction, the Chao1 estimator, and Recon v2.1 estimates of unobserved clonotypes were used to assess repertoire richness. For all TCRbeta clonotypes obtained by the gDNA method from a handful of donors, generation probabilities were computed with OLGA. Imported from immuneACCESS, the table was reduced by TCRdb to in-frame sequences with V and J called. These copies leave out some clones; in studies compared against another copy, an unresolved V gene accounts for under half, and the cause of the remainder is not known. V and J calls and clone size follow that table, whereas D and trimming were derived from the DNA. The sample table lists under 350,000 clones, around 90% of them with a count of one. The biggest ten clones account for roughly 16% of the sample.

The clonotype comes from a young man in good health. The sequence links TRBV7-9 to TRBJ2-2; the D segment cannot be called with confidence. Source material: memory CD8+ T cells sorted from blood. The cell subset or site label here, explained by the study, means: CD45RO+ cells pooled with CCR7-negative TemRA cells. CDR3 region: CASSLGPGTGELFF. The nucleotides are TGTGCCAGCAGCCTAGGGCCTGGTACCGGGGAGCTGTTTTTT.